The TCR beta chain described here comes from a study of T cell responses to AZD1222 COVID-19 vaccine. Study-wide background: Investigators merged groups given second doses at roughly 4 or roughly 12 weeks. Overall study results and limits: At study baseline, merely several AZD1222 recipients were seropositive. Clonal diversity was possibly underestimated; the donors were predominantly white British and more often female. The study found Spike-specific TCR breadth and depth rose after two AZD1222 doses.

Trimming left V 2 bases short and J 7 bases short, with 14 bases between. This CDR3 region has 14 residues. CDR1 is SNHLY and CDR2 is FYNNEI in the germline V gene. Remarks on this clone: The antigen remains undetermined.

The protocol was immunoSEQ multiplex PCR, while the TCRdb copy is restricted to in-frame clones and leaves out a portion. This table holds about 110,000 clones, roughly 90% found once. This specimen was peripheral blood, taken on day 0 of AZD1222 vaccination. The clonotype was recovered from an adult in good health. The rearrangement links TRBV2 to TRBJ1-1, with a tentative D call TRBD1 (5 bases). The CDR3 loop reads CASSEFGAEGEAFF. The CDR3 coding sequence is TGTGCCAGCAGTGAATTTGGGGCGGAGGGTGAAGCTTTCTTT. Supplemented by reference TRBV2 and TRBJ1-1, the full variable domain reads EPEVTQTPSHQVTQMGQEVILRCVPISNHLYFYWYRQILGQKVEFLVSFYNNEISEKSEIFDDQFSVERPDGSNFTLKIRSTKLEDSAMYFCASSEFGAEGEAFFGQGTRLTVV.